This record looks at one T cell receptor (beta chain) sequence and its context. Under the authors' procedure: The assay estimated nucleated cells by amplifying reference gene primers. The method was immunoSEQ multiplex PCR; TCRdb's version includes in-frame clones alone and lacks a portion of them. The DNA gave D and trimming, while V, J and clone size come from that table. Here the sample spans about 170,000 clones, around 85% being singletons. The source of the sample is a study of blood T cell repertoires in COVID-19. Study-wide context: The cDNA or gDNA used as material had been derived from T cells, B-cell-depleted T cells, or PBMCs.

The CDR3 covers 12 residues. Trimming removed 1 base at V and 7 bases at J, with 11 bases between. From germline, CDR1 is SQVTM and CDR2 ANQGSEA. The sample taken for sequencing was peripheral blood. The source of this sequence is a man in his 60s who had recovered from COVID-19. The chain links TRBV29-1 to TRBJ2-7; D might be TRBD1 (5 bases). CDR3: CSVEGGATEQYF. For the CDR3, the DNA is TGCAGCGTTGAAGGGGGCGCTACTGAGCAGTACTTC.